Sequencing of this T cell receptor (beta chain) was carried out in a study of tumor-infiltrating lymphocytes in glioblastoma multiforme. V was pared by 2 bases and J by 2 bases, with 10 bases between. The CDR3 length is 15 residues. CDR1 and CDR2 from the germline V gene are MNHNY and SVGAGI (reference sequence). This clonotype has more than one count but fewer than ten. TCR beta libraries were built from RNA through three nested multiplex PCR rounds using modified ARM-PCR. TCRdb itself ran the multiplex PCR reads through MiXCR, one entry per CDR3 protein. The table includes about 15,000 distinct CDR3 sequences, roughly 73% detected once.

The V gene is TRBV6-6, the J gene TRBJ1-5; D is ambiguous. This TCR came from a male donor with glioblastoma. Sequencing was carried out using brain tumor tissue. The DNA of the CDR3 is TGTGCCAGCAGTTACGAGAGGGCCGGCAATCAGCCCCAGCATTTT. Translation gives CASSYERAGNQPQHF.